A single TCR beta chain is shown here with its context. Its antigen is unknown. The germline V gene encodes CDR1 SGHRS and CDR2 YFSETQ. V shed 0 bases and J 0 bases; nucleotides not matched to a gene: 5. The CDR3 length is 17 residues. This sample was included in a study of T cell responses to AZD1222 COVID-19 vaccine. Whole-study results and caveats: Repertoire collection took place solely once the T cell response had peaked. Close to half of all spike-specific TCRs reportedly target regions of the variants that are unmutated. Just a handful of AZD1222 recipients were seropositive at baseline. Females outnumbered males among donors, who were mostly white British; clonal diversity was possibly underestimated.

Generated by immunoSEQ multiplex PCR, the TCRdb table keeps only in-frame clones and is missing some. The sample gives some 25,000 clones, about 85% of which show up once; approximately 7.8% is in the top ten. This TCR was recovered from an adult who received the AZD1222 COVID-19 vaccine. The sample here was peripheral blood, taken 28 days after the second AZD1222 dose. The rearrangement joins TRBV5-1 to TRBJ1-3; 8 bases fit TRBD1. CDR3 amino acids: CASSLAPGQASGNTIYF. The CDR3 DNA is TGCGCCAGCAGCTTGGCACCGGGACAGGCCTCTGGAAACACCATATATTTT. The full variable domain, rest sourced from reference TRBV5-1 and TRBJ1-3, is KAGVTQTPRYLIKTRGQQVTLSCSPISGHRSVSWYQQTPGQGLQFLFEYFSETQRNKGNFPGRFSGRQFSNSRSEMNVSTLELGDSALYLCASSLAPGQASGNTIYFGEGSWLTVV.